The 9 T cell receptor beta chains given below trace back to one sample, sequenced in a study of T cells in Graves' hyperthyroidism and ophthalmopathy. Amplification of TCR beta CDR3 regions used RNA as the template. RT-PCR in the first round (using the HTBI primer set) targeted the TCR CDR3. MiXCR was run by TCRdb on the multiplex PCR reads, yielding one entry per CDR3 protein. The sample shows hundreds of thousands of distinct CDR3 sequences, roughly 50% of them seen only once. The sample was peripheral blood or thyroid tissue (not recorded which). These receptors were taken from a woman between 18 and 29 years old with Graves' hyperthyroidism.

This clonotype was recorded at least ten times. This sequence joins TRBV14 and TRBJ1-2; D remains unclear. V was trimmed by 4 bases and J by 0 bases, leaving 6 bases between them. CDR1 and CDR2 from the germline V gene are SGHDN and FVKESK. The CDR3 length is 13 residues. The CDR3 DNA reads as TGTGCCAGCAGCCGAGAAGCTAACTATGGCTACACCTTC. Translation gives CASSREANYGYTF.

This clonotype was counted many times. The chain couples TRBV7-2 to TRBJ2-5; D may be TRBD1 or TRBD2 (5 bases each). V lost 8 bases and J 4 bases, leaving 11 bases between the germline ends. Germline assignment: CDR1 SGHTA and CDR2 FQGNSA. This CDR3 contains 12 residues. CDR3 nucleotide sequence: TGTGCCAGCTCTCGGGGCGGAGAGACCCAGTACTTC. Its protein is CASSRGGETQYF.

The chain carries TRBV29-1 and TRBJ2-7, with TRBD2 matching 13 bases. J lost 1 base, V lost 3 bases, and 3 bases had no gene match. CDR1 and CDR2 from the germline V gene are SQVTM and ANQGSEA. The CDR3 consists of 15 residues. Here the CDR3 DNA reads TGCAGCGTTGATGGACTAGCGGGAGAGTCCTACGAGCAGTACTTC. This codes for CSVDGLAGESYEQYF.

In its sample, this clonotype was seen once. CDR3 amino acids: CATSSPTGTGYTF. CDR3 nucleotides: TGTGCCACCAGCAGCCCGACAGGGACTGGCTACACCTTC. The rearrangement links TRBV15 to TRBJ1-2; 7 bases are a match to TRBD1. The CDR3 is 13 residues long. Germline V gene lookup returns CDR1 LNHNV and CDR2 YYDKDF (reference sequence). V was pared by 3 bases and J by 7 bases, with 5 bases of the junction left unmatched.

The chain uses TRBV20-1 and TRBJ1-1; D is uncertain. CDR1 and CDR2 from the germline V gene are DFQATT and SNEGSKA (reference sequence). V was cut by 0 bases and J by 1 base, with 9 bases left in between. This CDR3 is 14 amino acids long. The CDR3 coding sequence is TGCAGTGCTAGAGATCCAGGATCGAACACTGAAGCTTTCTTT. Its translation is CSARDPGSNTEAFF.

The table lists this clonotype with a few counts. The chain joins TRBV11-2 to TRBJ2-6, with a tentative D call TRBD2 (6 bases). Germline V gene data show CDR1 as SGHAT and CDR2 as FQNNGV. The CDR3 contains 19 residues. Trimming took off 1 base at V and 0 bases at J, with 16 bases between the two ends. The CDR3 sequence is CASSLGYIAETSGANVLTF. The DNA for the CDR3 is TGTGCCAGCAGCTTAGGATATATAGCGGAGACCTCTGGGGCCAACGTCCTGACTTTC.

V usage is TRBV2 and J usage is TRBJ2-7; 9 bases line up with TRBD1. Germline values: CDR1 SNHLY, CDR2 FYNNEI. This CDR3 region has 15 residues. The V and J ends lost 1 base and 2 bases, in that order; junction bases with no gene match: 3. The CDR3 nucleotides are TGTGCCAGCAGTGAAGACAGGACAGGGGCCTACGAGCAGTACTTC. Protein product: CASSEDRTGAYEQYF.

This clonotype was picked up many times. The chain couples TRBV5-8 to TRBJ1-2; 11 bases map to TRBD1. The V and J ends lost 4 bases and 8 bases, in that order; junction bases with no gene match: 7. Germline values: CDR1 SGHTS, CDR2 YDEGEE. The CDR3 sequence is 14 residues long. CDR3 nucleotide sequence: TGTGCCAGCAGCAAGGACAGGGGGCTTCAGGGCTACACCTTC. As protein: CASSKDRGLQGYTF.

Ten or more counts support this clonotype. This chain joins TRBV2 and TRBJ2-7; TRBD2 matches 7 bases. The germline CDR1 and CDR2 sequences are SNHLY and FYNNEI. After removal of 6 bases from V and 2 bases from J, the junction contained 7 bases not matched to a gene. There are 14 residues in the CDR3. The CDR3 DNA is TGTGCCAGCAGCTTACGACTAGCCCCCTACGAGCAGTACTTC. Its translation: CASSLRLAPYEQYF.